Sequencing of this TCR beta chain was carried out in a study of T cell changes during pregnancy in multiple sclerosis. Measured with immunoSEQ multiplex PCR; TCRdb has only the in-frame clones, and not every one. This table holds more than 45,000 clones, 85% to 95% found once. Per germline, CDR1 MNHEY and CDR2 SMNVEV (reference sequence). V lost 2 bases and J 8 bases, leaving 21 bases between the germline ends. The CDR3 runs 16 residues. Sequencing was performed on CD4+ T cells from peripheral blood mononuclear cells, taken in the second trimester of pregnancy. The rearrangement links TRBV27 to TRBJ1-2; the D gene is possibly TRBD1 (5 bases). The clonotype originates from a female donor with multiple sclerosis, enrolled in a pregnancy study. Written as DNA, the CDR3 is TGTGCCAGCAGTTTAACCCCCGGGGGAAGGGGTGGCGGCTACACCTTC. It is translated as CASSLTPGGRGGGYTF.